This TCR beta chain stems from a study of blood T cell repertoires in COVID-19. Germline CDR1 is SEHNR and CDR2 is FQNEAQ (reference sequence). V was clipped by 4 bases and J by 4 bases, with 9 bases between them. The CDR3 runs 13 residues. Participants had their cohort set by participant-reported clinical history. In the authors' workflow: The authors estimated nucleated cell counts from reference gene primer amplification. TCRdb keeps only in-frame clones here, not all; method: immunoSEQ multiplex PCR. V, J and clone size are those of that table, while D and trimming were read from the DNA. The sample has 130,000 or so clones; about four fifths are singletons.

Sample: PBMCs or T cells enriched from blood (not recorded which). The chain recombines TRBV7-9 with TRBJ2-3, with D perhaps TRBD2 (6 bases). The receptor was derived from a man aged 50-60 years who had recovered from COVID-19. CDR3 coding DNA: TGTGCCAGCAGCTGGGAGGAGGCAGATACGCAGTATTTT. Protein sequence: CASSWEEADTQYF. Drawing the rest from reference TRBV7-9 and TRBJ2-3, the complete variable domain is DTGVSQNPRHKITKRGQNVTFRCDPISEHNRLYWYRQTLGQGPEFLTYFQNEAQLEKSRLLSDRFSAERPKGSFSTLEIQRTEQGDSAMYLCASSWEEADTQYFGPGTRLTVL.